One sample yielded the 21 T cell receptor beta chains listed below, sequenced in a study of blood T cell repertoires in COVID-19. The protocol was immunoSEQ multiplex PCR, while the TCRdb copy is restricted to in-frame clones and leaves out a portion. The sample has about 140,000 clones; roughly 84% are singletons. Sequencing was performed on peripheral blood. Receptor source: a human donor in a cohort sampled during active COVID-19.

J is TRBJ2-7 and V is TRBV24-1; D call uncertain. This CDR3 is 12 amino acids long. CDR1 and CDR2 from the germline V gene are KGHDR and SFDVKD. The ends were cut back, 4 bases at V and 7 bases at J, with 10 bases in the middle. CDR3 residues: CATSDKNREQYF. CDR3 DNA sequence: TGTGCCACCAGTGACAAAAACAGAGAGCAGTACTTC.

The V gene is TRBV3-1 (or the pseudogene TRBV3-2), the J gene TRBJ2-3; D might be TRBD2 (5 bases). Germline CDR1 LGHDT, CDR2 YNNKEL (reference sequence). The CDR3 consists of 15 residues. V lost 2 bases, J lost 0 bases, and 9 bases lay in between. The CDR3 nucleotides read TGTGCCAGCAGCCAAAGGACTGGGAGCACAGATACGCAGTATTTT. Translating gives CASSQRTGSTDTQYF.

V gene TRBV18 combines with J gene TRBJ1-5; D not certain. Deletions cut 0 bases from V and 0 bases from J, with 18 bases between. In germline, CDR1 is KGHSH, CDR2 LQKENI. This CDR3 has 19 amino acids. The CDR3 region has the DNA TGTGCCAGCTCACCACCCCGAGGGATCGGGAGCGATAGCAATCAGCCCCAGCATTTT. Translated, it gives CASSPPRGIGSDSNQPQHF. Drawing the rest from reference TRBV18 and TRBJ1-5, the complete variable domain is NAGVMQNPRHLVRRRGQEARLRCSPMKGHSHVYWYRQLPEEGLKFMVYLQKENIIDESGMPKERFSAEFPKEGPSILRIQQVVRGDSAAYFCASSPPRGIGSDSNQPQHFGDGTRLSIL.

This chain uses TRBV6-6 with TRBJ1-1, with D unclear. In germline, CDR1 is MNHNY, CDR2 SVGAGI (reference sequence). The V gene lost 6 bases and the J gene lost 1 base, with 12 bases spanning the gap. This CDR3 is 14 amino acids long. The CDR3 DNA is TGTGCCAGCAGCCGATTGAGGGAGAACACTGAAGCTTTCTTT. Amino acids: CASSRLRENTEAFF.

Only one count was recorded for this clone. CDR3 sequence: CASSQLSVGRGRSRTEAFF. DNA for the CDR3: TGTGCCAGCAGCCAGTTGTCCGTTGGCAGGGGGCGGTCACGGACTGAAGCTTTCTTT. V gene TRBV3-1 (or the pseudogene TRBV3-2) combines with J gene TRBJ1-1; TRBD1 agrees at 8 bases. CDR1 is LGHDT and CDR2 is YNNKEL in the germline V gene (reference sequence). Losses at the gene ends were 3 bases for V and 5 bases for J; bases not matched to a gene: 20. This CDR3 spans 19 amino acids.

The chain employs TRBV18 and TRBJ1-5; possibly TRBD1 for D (5 bases). The CDR3 length is 15 residues. Trimming took 5 bases from V and 2 from J, leaving 13 bases between them. Germline CDR1 reads KGHSH; CDR2 reads LQKENI. The CDR3 loop reads CASSAVTGGNQPQHF. The CDR3 region has the DNA TGTGCCAGCTCAGCCGTCACGGGGGGCAATCAGCCCCAGCATTTT.

The V gene is TRBV7-2, the J gene TRBJ1-2, with 9 bases that match TRBD1. With 5 bases clipped from V and 8 bases from J, the junction kept 9 bases outside the gene matches. The CDR3 length is 14 residues. CDR1 is SGHTA and CDR2 is FQGNSA in the germline V gene. CDR3 protein: CASSPHGTGKGYTF. CDR3 sequence (DNA): TGTGCCAGCAGCCCCCACGGGACAGGGAAAGGCTACACCTTC.

V usage is TRBV2 and J usage is TRBJ1-5; 7 bases agree with TRBD1. The CDR3 runs 14 residues. In germline, CDR1 is SNHLY, CDR2 FYNNEI. Trimming took 8 bases from V and 0 from J; bases not matched to a gene: 4. CDR3 protein: CASRDSPSNQPQHF. The CDR3 region has the DNA TGTGCCAGCCGGGACAGCCCTAGCAATCAGCCCCAGCATTTT.

The V call is TRBV27, the J call TRBJ2-1; D may be TRBD1 (6 bases). The germline gives CDR1 MNHEY, CDR2 SMNVEV (reference sequence). This CDR3 has 15 residues. V gave up 0 bases and J gave up 7 bases, with 13 bases separating them. Here the CDR3 reads CASSLSRGKGNEQFF. DNA of the CDR3: TGTGCCAGCAGTTTATCAAGGGGGAAGGGGAATGAGCAGTTCTTC.

The J gene is TRBJ1-1, the V gene TRBV6-5, with TRBD1 matching 7 bases. J was trimmed by 4 bases and V by 0 bases; bases with no gene match: 5. The germline V gene has CDR1 MNHEY and CDR2 SVGAGI. This CDR3 contains 15 residues. The chain's CDR3 is CASSYSGGQPTEAFF. CDR3 in DNA: TGTGCCAGCAGTTACTCCGGGGGACAGCCCACTGAAGCTTTCTTT.

CDR3 sequence: CASSKLAGGITGELFF. Written as DNA, the CDR3 is TGTGCCAGTAGTAAGCTAGCGGGGGGGATCACCGGGGAGCTGTTTTTT. The V call is TRBV19, the J call TRBJ2-2; 12 bases are shared with TRBD2. J gave up 4 bases and V 4 bases, and 4 bases lay outside the gene matches. Per germline, CDR1 LNHDA and CDR2 SQIVND (reference sequence). The CDR3 length is 16 residues. Complete variable domain (other parts from reference TRBV19 and TRBJ2-2): DGGITQSPKYLFRKEGQNVTLSCEQNLNHDAMYWYRQDPGQGLRLIYYSQIVNDFQKGDIAEGYSVSREKKESFPLTVTSAQKNPTAFYLCASSKLAGGITGELFFGEGSRLTVL.

A few counts support this clone. J is TRBJ2-1 and V is TRBV3-1 (or the pseudogene TRBV3-2); tentative D call: TRBD2 (6 bases). V lost 0 bases and J lost 6, with 18 bases in between. The germline CDR1 and CDR2 sequences are LGHDT and YNNKEL (reference sequence). The CDR3 is made up of 17 amino acids. The CDR3 region is CASSQERGGVLGNEQFF. CDR3 nucleotide sequence: TGTGCCAGCAGCCAAGAGCGGGGAGGAGTATTGGGCAATGAGCAGTTCTTC.

There are a few counts of this clone. The rearrangement links TRBV7-8 to TRBJ2-1, with 8 bases aligning to TRBD1. This CDR3 region has 15 residues. V was clipped by 3 bases and J by 2 bases; unmatched bases: 3. Germline CDR1 and CDR2: SGHVS and FQNEAQ. The CDR3 protein is CASSLTGVAYNEQFF. The CDR3 nucleotides read TGTGCCAGCAGCTTGACAGGGGTGGCCTACAATGAGCAGTTCTTC.

The J gene is TRBJ1-5, the V gene TRBV10-2; D not certain. Germline CDR1 WSHSY, CDR2 SAAADI. This CDR3 spans 14 amino acids. V lost 5 bases and J 3 bases, leaving 11 bases between the germline ends. The CDR3 region is CASSQQDFNQPQHF. The CDR3 nucleotides read TGCGCCAGCAGTCAGCAGGATTTCAATCAGCCCCAGCATTTT.

This clone was observed once. The chain recombines TRBV19 with TRBJ2-7; 11 bases match TRBD2. CDR3 length: 14 amino acids. Germline V CDR1 and CDR2: LNHDA, SQIVND (reference sequence). Trimming at V came to 3 bases and at J to 6 bases, leaving 4 bases not matched to a gene. CDR3 in amino acids: CASSITSGGGEQYF. For the CDR3, the DNA is TGTGCCAGTAGTATCACTAGCGGGGGAGGCGAGCAGTACTTC. Filled out from reference TRBV19 and TRBJ2-7, the complete variable domain reads DGGITQSPKYLFRKEGQNVTLSCEQNLNHDAMYWYRQDPGQGLRLIYYSQIVNDFQKGDIAEGYSVSREKKESFPLTVTSAQKNPTAFYLCASSITSGGGEQYFGPGTRLTVT.

This clone appeared a few times. V is TRBV3-1 (or the pseudogene TRBV3-2) and J is TRBJ1-5; D is uncertain. This CDR3 is 15 amino acids long. The V gene's germline CDR1 is LGHDT and CDR2 YNNKEL (reference sequence). Deletions cut 0 bases from V and 4 bases from J, with 10 bases between. This CDR3 reads CASSQDGRYNQPQHF. CDR3 nucleotides: TGTGCCAGCAGCCAAGATGGGAGATATAATCAGCCCCAGCATTTT.

The count of this clone is one. The chain employs TRBV19 and TRBJ1-2; D is perhaps TRBD1 (6 bases). The CDR3 has 13 residues. Per the germline V gene, CDR1 is LNHDA and CDR2 is SQIVND (reference sequence). V was clipped by 4 bases and J by 4 bases, with 10 bases between them. The CDR3 coding sequence is TGTGCCAGTAGTACAGGGGAAATCTATGGCTACACCTTC. Translating gives CASSTGEIYGYTF.

The chain combines TRBV19 with TRBJ2-3; 12 bases are a match to TRBD2. This CDR3 is built from 15 residues. CDR1 LNHDA and CDR2 SQIVND come from the germline V gene (reference sequence). J gave up 1 base and V 5 bases, and 1 base lay outside the gene matches. CDR3 bases: TGTGCCAGTAGTCTAGCGGGGGGGCGCACAGATACGCAGTATTTT. Protein sequence: CASSLAGGRTDTQYF.

This clone has only a few counts. The chain uses TRBV4-1 and TRBJ1-4, with 9 bases identical to TRBD1. The V and J ends lost 0 bases and 5 bases, in that order; junction bases with no gene match: 4. CDR3 size: 16 residues. Germline lookup yields CDR1 MGHRA and CDR2 YSYEKL. CDR3 in amino acids: CASSQEWTGVNEKLFF. The CDR3 coding sequence is TGCGCCAGCAGCCAAGAGTGGACAGGGGTCAATGAAAAACTGTTTTTT.

The chain uses TRBV25-1 and TRBJ2-2; the match to TRBD1 covers 7 bases. The CDR3 has 16 amino acids. J lost 3 bases, V lost 4 bases, and 8 bases had no gene match. Looked up from germline, CDR1 is MGHDK and CDR2 is SYGVNS. The CDR3 reads CASSVSPTGYTGELFF. CDR3 DNA sequence: TGTGCCAGCAGTGTTTCCCCGACAGGGTACACCGGGGAGCTGTTTTTT.

The chain links TRBV2 to TRBJ2-1; possibly TRBD1 for D (6 bases). CDR1 and CDR2 (germline): SNHLY, FYNNEI. The germline V and J ends were trimmed by 6 bases and 0 bases, with 12 bases remaining between them. The CDR3 totals 15 residues. CDR3 in DNA: TGTGCCAGCAGCGTAGACAGGAGCTCCTACAATGAGCAGTTCTTC. Translated, it gives CASSVDRSSYNEQFF. Based on the CDR3 plus reference TRBV2 and TRBJ2-1, the full variable domain is EPEVTQTPSHQVTQMGQEVILRCVPISNHLYFYWYRQILGQKVEFLVSFYNNEISEKSEIFDDQFSVERPDGSNFTLKIRSTKLEDSAMYFCASSVDRSSYNEQFFGPGTRLTVL.